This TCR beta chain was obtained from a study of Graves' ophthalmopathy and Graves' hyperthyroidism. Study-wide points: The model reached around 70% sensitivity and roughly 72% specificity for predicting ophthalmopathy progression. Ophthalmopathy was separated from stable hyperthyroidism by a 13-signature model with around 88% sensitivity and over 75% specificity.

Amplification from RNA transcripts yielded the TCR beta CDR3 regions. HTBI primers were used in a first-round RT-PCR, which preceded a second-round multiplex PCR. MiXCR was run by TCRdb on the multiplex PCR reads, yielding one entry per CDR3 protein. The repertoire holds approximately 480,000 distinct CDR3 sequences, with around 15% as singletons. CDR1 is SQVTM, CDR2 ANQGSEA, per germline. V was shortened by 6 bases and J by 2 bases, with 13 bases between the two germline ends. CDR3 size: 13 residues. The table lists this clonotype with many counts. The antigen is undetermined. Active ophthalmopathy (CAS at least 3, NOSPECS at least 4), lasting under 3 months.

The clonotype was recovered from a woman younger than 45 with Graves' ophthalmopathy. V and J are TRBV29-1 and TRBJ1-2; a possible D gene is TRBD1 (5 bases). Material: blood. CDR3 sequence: CSVGPTENYGYTF. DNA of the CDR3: TGCAGCGTGGGGCCGACAGAAAACTATGGCTACACCTTC.